This T cell receptor (beta chain) emerged from a study of shared clonotypes between healthy human individuals. General observations from the study: Naive subsets usually exceeded memory subsets in estimated richness.

This clone has only one observation. Its antigen is not known. Trimming took off 5 bases at V and 5 bases at J, with 18 bases between the two ends. This CDR3 contains 15 residues. Germline CDR1 reads MNHEY; CDR2 reads SVGAGI. Naive CD8 cells comprised CD45RO-negative, CCR7-positively selected cells, excluding terminally differentiated effector memory CD45RA+ cells. Data came from immunoSEQ multiplex PCR; TCRdb stores just in-frame clones and leaves some out. The table includes over 2 million clones, around 96% detected once. The chain is built from TRBV6-5 and TRBJ2-5; D may be TRBD1 or TRBD2 (6 bases each). The material sequenced was naive CD8+ T cells sorted from blood. The receptor was isolated from a man between 18 and 29 years old in good health. As DNA, the CDR3 is TGTGCCAGCAGTCCGATTCCGGGGGCCGCGGAGACCCAGTACTTC. Translating it yields CASSPIPGAAETQYF.